Shown below are 8 T cell receptor beta chains from a single sample sequenced in a study of cytomegalovirus exposure and HLA in healthy donors. Primers: 60 Vbeta forward and 13 Jbeta reverse. Data came from immunoSEQ multiplex PCR; TCRdb stores just in-frame clones and leaves some out. The data show tens of thousands of clones, and the top ten clones hold roughly 6%. Sequenced: PBMCs. All receptors come from a girl between 10 and 17 years old in good health and CMV-seropositive.

The CDR3 nucleotides read TGTGCCAGCAGTTACTCAACAGGGTTCGTCGGGTATGGCTACACCTTC. It codes for CASSYSTGFVGYGYTF. The chain is built from TRBV6-6 and TRBJ1-2, with D perhaps matching TRBD1 (6 bases). V lost 0 bases and J lost 5, with 16 bases in between. This CDR3 has 16 residues. Germline assignment: CDR1 MNHNY and CDR2 SVGAGI (reference sequence).

This chain connects TRBV6-1 to TRBJ2-7; D perhaps matches TRBD2 (6 bases). V was trimmed by 6 bases and J by 3 bases, leaving 12 bases between them. Germline assignment: CDR1 MNHNS and CDR2 SASEGT. CDR3 size: 13 residues. In nucleotides, the CDR3 is TGTGCCAGCAGCCCCGGGACTTTCTACGAGCAGTACGTC. The encoded protein is CASSPGTFYEQYV.

This chain uses TRBV7-9 with TRBJ1-4, with D tentatively TRBD1 (5 bases). Germline CDR1 and CDR2: SEHNR and FQNEAQ (reference sequence). The CDR3 loop spans 14 amino acids. V lost 1 base, J lost 10 bases, and 13 bases lay in between. CDR3 bases: TGTGCCAGCAGCTTAGTGGGTGCTCAGGGAAAACTGTTTTTT. Its translation is CASSLVGAQGKLFF.

The V and J genes are TRBV5-6 and TRBJ1-2; D not certain. CDR1 and CDR2 (germline): SGHDT, YYEEEE. The CDR3 loop spans 14 amino acids. With 0 bases removed from V and 3 bases from J, the gap between germline ends came to 9 bases. The CDR3 reads CASSLGLRDYGYTF. CDR3 nucleotide sequence: TGTGCCAGCAGCTTGGGCCTACGGGACTATGGCTACACCTTC.

V and J are TRBV7-9 and TRBJ2-5; D not resolved. The CDR3 is made up of 13 amino acids. CDR1 and CDR2 (germline): SEHNR, FQNEAQ (reference sequence). V dropped 10 bases and J dropped 2 bases, with 14 bases sitting between them. CDR3 residues: CANRPPDQETQYF. The CDR3 nucleotides read TGTGCCAACCGCCCGCCAGATCAAGAGACCCAGTACTTC.

The V and J genes are TRBV6-5 and TRBJ1-1, with a weak D call TRBD1 (5 bases). The CDR3 runs 15 residues. Germline V CDR1 and CDR2: MNHEY, SVGAGI. V lost 6 bases and J lost 2, with 16 bases in between. CDR3 residues: CASSPMQGLNTEAFF. The CDR3 DNA is TGTGCCAGCAGCCCCATGCAGGGTCTAAACACTGAAGCTTTCTTT.

This chain links TRBV7-9 with TRBJ1-1; 7 bases match TRBD1. The CDR3 consists of 12 residues. The germline V gene has CDR1 SEHNR and CDR2 FQNEAQ (reference sequence). J gave up 11 bases and V 2 bases, and 5 bases lay outside the gene matches. The CDR3 sequence: CASSLRRGIAFF. The CDR3 region has the DNA TGTGCCAGCAGCTTACGCAGGGGGATCGCTTTCTTT.

The chain links TRBV5-1 to TRBJ2-1, with D hard to call. The germline V gene encodes CDR1 SGHRS and CDR2 YFSETQ. This CDR3 is 13 amino acids long. V lost 9 bases, J lost 0 bases, and 10 bases lay in between. The CDR3 loop reads CATATSSYNEQFF. CDR3 nucleotides: TGCGCCACCGCTACGAGCTCCTACAATGAGCAGTTCTTC.